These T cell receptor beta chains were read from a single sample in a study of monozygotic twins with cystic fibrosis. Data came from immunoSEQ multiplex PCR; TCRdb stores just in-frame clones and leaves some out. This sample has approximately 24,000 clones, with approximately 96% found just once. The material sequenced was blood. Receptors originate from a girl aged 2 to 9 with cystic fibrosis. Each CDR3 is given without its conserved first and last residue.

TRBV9,ASSVGRSATTTYNEQF
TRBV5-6,ASSGGTYEQY
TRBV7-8,ASSFWTRYNEQF
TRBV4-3,ASIFPGLAGGPLTYEQY
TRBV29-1,SVDRVGNTGELF
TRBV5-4,ASSMPRGGGSTDTQY
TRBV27,ASSQRTGVAGELF
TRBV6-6,ASSYLATVGEYEQY
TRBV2,ASRDRGRWDTQY
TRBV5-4,ASSLVGRGNEQY
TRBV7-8,ASSPADNEQF
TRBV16,ASSQSGYLNSYEQY
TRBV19,ASTGRDTGELF
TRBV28,ASSFGGLVDTQY
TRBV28,ASSYRGITEAF
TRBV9,ASSVGGGGGTDTQY
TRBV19,ASSIVGGRYEQY
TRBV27,ASSFSRDPSRQPQH
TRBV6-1,ASSELEGRTDQPQH
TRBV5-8,ASSLGQGTSGANVLT
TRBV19,ASSIASGRPSYEQY
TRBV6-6,ASSPGNEKLF
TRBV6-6,ASSYSQGAAYGYT
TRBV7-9,ASTSGHRRDEAF
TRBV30,AWGRGSGIGTQY
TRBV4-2,ASSQDPFSGGRASETQY
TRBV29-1,SVEGGRRAEAF
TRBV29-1,SVGGMNTEAF
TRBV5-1,ASSLGLAGANTGELF
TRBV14,ASSLNRADPGYT
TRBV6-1,ASSGGQETQY
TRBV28,ASSPFLGVFQPQH
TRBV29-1,SVERGVTEAF
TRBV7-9,ASSFRDPYNEQF
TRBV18,ASSLQSSYEQY
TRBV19,ASSPGYANTEAF
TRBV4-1,ASSQEEREREETQY